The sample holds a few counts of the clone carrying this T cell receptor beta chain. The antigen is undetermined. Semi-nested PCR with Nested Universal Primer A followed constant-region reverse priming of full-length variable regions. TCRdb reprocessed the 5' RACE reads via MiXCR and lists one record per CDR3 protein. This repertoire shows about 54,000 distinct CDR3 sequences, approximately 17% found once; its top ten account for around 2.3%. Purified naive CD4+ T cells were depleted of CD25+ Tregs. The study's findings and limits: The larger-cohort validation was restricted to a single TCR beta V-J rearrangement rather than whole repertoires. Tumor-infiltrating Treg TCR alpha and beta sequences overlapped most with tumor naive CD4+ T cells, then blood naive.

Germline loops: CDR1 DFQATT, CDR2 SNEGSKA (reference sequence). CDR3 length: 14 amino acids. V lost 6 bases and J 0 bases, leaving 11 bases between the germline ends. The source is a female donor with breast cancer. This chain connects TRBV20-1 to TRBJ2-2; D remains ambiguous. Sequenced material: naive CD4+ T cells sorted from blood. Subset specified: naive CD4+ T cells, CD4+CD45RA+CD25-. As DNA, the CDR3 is TGCAGTGCGAAGGACCGAACGAACACCGGGGAGCTGTTTTTT. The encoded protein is CSAKDRTNTGELFF.